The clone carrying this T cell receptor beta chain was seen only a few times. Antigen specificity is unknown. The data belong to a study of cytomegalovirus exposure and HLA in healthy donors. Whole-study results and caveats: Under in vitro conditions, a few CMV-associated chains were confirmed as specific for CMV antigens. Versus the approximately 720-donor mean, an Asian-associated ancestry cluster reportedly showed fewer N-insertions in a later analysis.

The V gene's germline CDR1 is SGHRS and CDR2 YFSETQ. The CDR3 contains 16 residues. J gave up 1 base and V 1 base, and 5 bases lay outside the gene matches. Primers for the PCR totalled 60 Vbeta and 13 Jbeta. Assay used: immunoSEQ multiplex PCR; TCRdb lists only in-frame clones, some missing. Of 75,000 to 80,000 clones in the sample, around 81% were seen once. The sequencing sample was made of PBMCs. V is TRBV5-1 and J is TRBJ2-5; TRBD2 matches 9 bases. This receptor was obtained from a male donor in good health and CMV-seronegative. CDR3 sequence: CASSLSASGAQETQYF. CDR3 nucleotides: TGCGCCAGCAGCTTGTCGGCTAGCGGGGCCCAAGAGACCCAGTACTTC.